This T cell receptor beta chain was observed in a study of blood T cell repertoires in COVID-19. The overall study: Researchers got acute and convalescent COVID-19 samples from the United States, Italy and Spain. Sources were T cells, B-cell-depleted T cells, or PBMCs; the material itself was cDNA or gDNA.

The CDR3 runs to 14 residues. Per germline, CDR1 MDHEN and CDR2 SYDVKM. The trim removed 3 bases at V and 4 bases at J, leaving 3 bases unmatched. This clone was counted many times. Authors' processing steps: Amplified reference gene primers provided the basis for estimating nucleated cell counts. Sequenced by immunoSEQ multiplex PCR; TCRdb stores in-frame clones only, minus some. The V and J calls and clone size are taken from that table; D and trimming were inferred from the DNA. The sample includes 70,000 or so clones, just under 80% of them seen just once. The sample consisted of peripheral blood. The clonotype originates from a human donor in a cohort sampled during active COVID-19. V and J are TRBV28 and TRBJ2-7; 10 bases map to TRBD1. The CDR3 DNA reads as TGTGCCAGCAGTTTCGGGACAGGGGTGTACGAGCAGTACTTC. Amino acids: CASSFGTGVYEQYF.